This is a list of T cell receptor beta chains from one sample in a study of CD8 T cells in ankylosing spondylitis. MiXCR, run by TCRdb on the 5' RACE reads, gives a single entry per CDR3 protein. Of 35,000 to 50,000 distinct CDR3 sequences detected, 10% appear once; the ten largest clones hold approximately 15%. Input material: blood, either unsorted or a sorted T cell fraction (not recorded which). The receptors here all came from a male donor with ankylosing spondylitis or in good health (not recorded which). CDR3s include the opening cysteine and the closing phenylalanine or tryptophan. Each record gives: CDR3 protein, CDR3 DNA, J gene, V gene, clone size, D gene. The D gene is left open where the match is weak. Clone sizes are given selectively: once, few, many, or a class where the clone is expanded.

CDR3: CASGAGTRGYGYTF
DNA: TGTGCCAGCGGAGCCGGGACTAGAGGCTATGGCTACACCTTC
J: TRBJ1-2
V: TRBV2
size: many
D: NA

CDR3: CASSSWGGSRDTQYF
DNA: TGTGCCAGCAGCTCATGGGGCGGGAGCCGGGATACGCAGTATTTT
J: TRBJ2-3
V: TRBV5-5
size: many
D: TRBD2

CDR3: CASSVDIYGYTF
DNA: TGTGCCAGCAGCGTCGATATCTATGGCTACACCTTC
J: TRBJ1-2
V: TRBV9
size: few
D: NA

CDR3: CASSLGDRSYEQYF
DNA: TGCGCCAGCAGCCTCGGAGACAGATCCTACGAGCAGTACTTC
J: TRBJ2-7
V: TRBV4-1
size: many
D: NA

CDR3: CCARLAGGSGSYNEQFF
DNA: TGCTGTGCTAGACTAGCGGGAGGGAGTGGCTCCTACAATGAGCAGTTCTTC
J: TRBJ2-1
V: TRBV20-1
size: NA
D: TRBD2

CDR3: CSATGLAGAIEQFF
DNA: TGCAGTGCTACAGGACTAGCGGGAGCGATTGAGCAGTTCTTC
J: TRBJ2-1
V: TRBV20-1
size: many
D: TRBD2

CDR3: CASSHGGGKTQYF
DNA: TGTGCCAGCAGCCACGGGGGCGGGAAGACCCAGTACTTC
J: TRBJ2-5
V: TRBV3-1
size: many
D: NA

CDR3: CAISTGWTDTQYF
DNA: TGTGCCATCAGTACAGGGTGGACAGATACGCAGTATTTT
J: TRBJ2-3
V: TRBV10-3
size: many
D: NA

CDR3: CASSLDTGLGTEAFF
DNA: TGTGCCAGCAGTTTAGATACAGGGCTGGGGACTGAAGCTTTCTTT
J: TRBJ1-1
V: TRBV28
size: many
D: NA

CDR3: CASSLHNNEQYF
DNA: TGTGCCAGCAGCTTGCATAACAACGAGCAGTACTTC
J: TRBJ2-7
V: TRBV7-9
size: NA
D: NA

CDR3: CASRQSGSGTGELFF
DNA: TGCGCCAGCAGACAAAGCGGGAGCGGAACCGGGGAGCTGTTTTTT
J: TRBJ2-2
V: TRBV5-1
size: many
D: TRBD2

CDR3: CASSLGPTRETQYF
DNA: TGTGCTAGCAGCTTAGGCCCAACTAGAGAGACCCAGTACTTC
J: TRBJ2-5
V: TRBV7-7
size: many
D: NA

CDR3: CASSLWGQGATYEQYF
DNA: TGTGCCAGCAGTTTATGGGGACAGGGGGCTACTTACGAGCAGTACTTC
J: TRBJ2-7
V: TRBV28
size: NA
D: TRBD1

CDR3: CAISVGGGETQYF
DNA: TGTGCCATCAGTGTAGGCGGCGGAGAGACCCAGTACTTC
J: TRBJ2-5
V: TRBV10-3
size: many
D: NA

CDR3: CASSPRDGTNTGELFF
DNA: TGCGCCAGCAGCCCCCGGGACGGAACGAACACCGGGGAGCTGTTTTTT
J: TRBJ2-2
V: TRBV4-1
size: many
D: NA

CDR3: CASRFSSKASYTF
DNA: TGTGCCAGCAGGTTTTCTTCCAAGGCTAGCTACACCTTC
J: TRBJ1-2
V: TRBV2
size: many
D: NA

CDR3: CATSRNQGGGTEAFF
DNA: TGTGCCACCAGCAGAAACCAGGGAGGTGGTACTGAAGCTTTCTTT
J: TRBJ1-1
V: TRBV15
size: medium-sized
D: NA

CDR3: CSVEDRTGNTEAFF
DNA: TGCAGCGTTGAAGATCGGACGGGGAACACTGAAGCTTTCTTT
J: TRBJ1-1
V: TRBV29-1
size: many
D: NA

CDR3: CASSQGQASTYEQYF
DNA: TGCGCCAGCAGTCAAGGACAGGCCTCTACCTACGAGCAGTACTTC
J: TRBJ2-7
V: TRBV5-1
size: many
D: TRBD1

CDR3: CASSLQGGSYEQYF
DNA: TGTGCCAGCAGCTTACAGGGGGGCTCCTACGAGCAGTACTTC
J: TRBJ2-7
V: TRBV11-2
size: many
D: NA

CDR3: CASSFTNTGELFF
DNA: TGTGCCAGCAGTTTTACGAACACCGGGGAGCTGTTTTTT
J: TRBJ2-2
V: TRBV27
size: many
D: NA

CDR3: CASSPPDRAPYEQYF
DNA: TGTGCCAGCTCACCACCTGACAGGGCCCCCTACGAGCAGTACTTC
J: TRBJ2-7
V: TRBV18
size: many
D: TRBD1

CDR3: CASSRDRGREETQYF
DNA: TGTGCCAGCAGCCGCGACAGGGGGCGAGAAGAGACCCAGTACTTC
J: TRBJ2-5
V: TRBV7-2
size: many
D: TRBD1

CDR3: CASSFSGGSYNEQFF
DNA: TGCGCCAGCAGCTTCAGTGGAGGGTCCTACAATGAGCAGTTCTTC
J: TRBJ2-1
V: TRBV5-1
size: many
D: NA

CDR3: CASKRGQGALEPQHF
DNA: TGTGCCAGCAAGAGAGGACAGGGGGCTTTGGAGCCCCAGCATTTT
J: TRBJ1-5
V: TRBV2
size: many
D: TRBD1

CDR3: CASSLRTGEGRSPLHF
DNA: TGTGCCAGCAGCTTACGTACAGGGGAAGGCCGCTCACCCCTCCACTTT
J: TRBJ1-6
V: TRBV5-6
size: many
D: TRBD1

CDR3: CASSYRAGPYEQYF
DNA: TGTGCCAGCAGTTACCGGGCGGGGCCCTACGAGCAGTACTTC
J: TRBJ2-7
V: TRBV6-5
size: many
D: NA

CDR3: CASSPEGGQDYGYTF
DNA: TGTGCCAGCAGCCCAGAGGGAGGACAGGACTATGGCTACACCTTC
J: TRBJ1-2
V: TRBV9
size: many
D: TRBD1

CDR3: CASSLGSSGNTIYF
DNA: TGTGCCAGCAGTTTGGGCAGCTCTGGAAACACCATATATTTT
J: TRBJ1-3
V: TRBV12-3/TRBV12-4
size: many
D: NA

CDR3: CSVSTGGRTDTQYF
DNA: TGCAGCGTTTCGACAGGGGGCAGGACAGATACGCAGTATTTT
J: TRBJ2-3
V: TRBV29-1
size: few
D: TRBD1

CDR3: CSARRSGPPEQYF
DNA: TGCAGTGCTCGGCGCAGCGGACCCCCCGAGCAGTACTTC
J: TRBJ2-7
V: TRBV20-1
size: many
D: NA

CDR3: CASSHRFAYEQYF
DNA: TGTGCCAGCAGCCACCGTTTTGCGTACGAGCAGTACTTC
J: TRBJ2-7
V: TRBV6-1
size: many
D: NA

CDR3: CASSLVSSGPPSYEQYF
DNA: TGTGCCAGCAGCTTAGTATCTAGCGGGCCGCCTTCCTACGAGCAGTACTTC
J: TRBJ2-7
V: TRBV11-2
size: NA
D: TRBD2

CDR3: CASSHGRGTYEQYF
DNA: TGTGCCAGCAGCCACGGCAGAGGAACCTACGAGCAGTACTTC
J: TRBJ2-7
V: TRBV27
size: many
D: NA

CDR3: CASSYRDRGGYEQYF
DNA: TGTGCCAGCAGTTACCGGGACAGGGGAGGCTACGAGCAGTACTTC
J: TRBJ2-7
V: TRBV27
size: NA
D: TRBD1

CDR3: CASSSPWTGGTEAFF
DNA: TGTGCCAGCAGCTCACCATGGACCGGCGGGACTGAAGCTTTCTTT
J: TRBJ1-1
V: TRBV7-8
size: many
D: NA

CDR3: CASSARDRGYNSPLHF
DNA: TGTGCCAGCAGCGCCCGGGACAGGGGATATAATTCACCCCTCCACTTT
J: TRBJ1-6
V: TRBV9
size: NA
D: TRBD1

CDR3: CASKPGQEETQYF
DNA: TGTGCCAGCAAACCGGGACAGGAGGAGACCCAGTACTTC
J: TRBJ2-5
V: TRBV2
size: many
D: TRBD1

CDR3: CSARDGGRENEKLFF
DNA: TGCAGTGCTAGAGATGGCGGCAGGGAAAATGAAAAACTGTTTTTT
J: TRBJ1-4
V: TRBV20-1
size: many
D: NA

CDR3: CASSYRRRATPQKSDTQYF
DNA: TGTGCCAGCAGTTACCGGAGGCGCGCAACCCCTCAAAAATCGGATACGCAGTATTTT
J: TRBJ2-3
V: TRBV6-2/TRBV6-3
size: few
D: NA

CDR3: CASSLRPASTDTQYF
DNA: TGCGCCAGCAGCTTGCGCCCTGCTAGCACAGATACGCAGTATTTT
J: TRBJ2-3
V: TRBV5-1
size: many
D: NA

CDR3: CSLPPAAEAGYTF
DNA: TGCAGTCTACCCCCGGCGGCAGAGGCTGGCTACACCTTC
J: TRBJ1-2
V: TRBV20-1
size: many
D: NA

CDR3: CASRPGRQEETQYF
DNA: TGCGCCAGCAGGCCGGGGCGTCAGGAAGAGACCCAGTACTTC
J: TRBJ2-5
V: TRBV5-1
size: many
D: NA

CDR3: CASSPWTGYYEQYF
DNA: TGTGCCAGCAGCCCGTGGACAGGGTACTACGAGCAGTACTTC
J: TRBJ2-7
V: TRBV7-9
size: many
D: TRBD1

CDR3: CASSLQQGVEIYGYTF
DNA: TGTGCCAGCAGTCTCCAACAGGGGGTAGAGATCTATGGCTACACCTTC
J: TRBJ1-2
V: TRBV2
size: many
D: TRBD1

CDR3: CSATENQETQYF
DNA: TGCAGTGCTACTGAGAACCAAGAGACCCAGTACTTC
J: TRBJ2-5
V: TRBV20-1
size: many
D: NA

CDR3: CASSFPGTEAFF
DNA: TGTGCCAGCAGTTTTCCAGGAACTGAAGCTTTCTTT
J: TRBJ1-1
V: TRBV12-3/TRBV12-4
size: many
D: NA

CDR3: CASSLGLAGRNEQFF
DNA: TGTGCCAGCAGCTTAGGCCTAGCGGGAAGGAATGAGCAGTTCTTC
J: TRBJ2-1
V: TRBV7-2
size: NA
D: TRBD2

CDR3: CSARVEGTTFYEQYF
DNA: TGCAGTGCTAGGGTGGAGGGGACTACGTTCTACGAGCAGTACTTC
J: TRBJ2-7
V: TRBV20-1
size: NA
D: TRBD2

CDR3: CASSRGELAGTYEQYF
DNA: TGTGCCAGCAGCCGAGGGGAACTAGCAGGCACCTACGAGCAGTACTTC
J: TRBJ2-7
V: TRBV12-3/TRBV12-4
size: many
D: NA

CDR3: CASSQARTDTQYF
DNA: TGCGCCAGCAGCCAAGCGAGGACAGATACGCAGTATTTT
J: TRBJ2-3
V: TRBV4-1
size: many
D: NA

CDR3: CASVLNEKLFF
DNA: TGTGCCAGCGTCCTTAATGAAAAACTGTTTTTT
J: TRBJ1-4
V: TRBV6-6
size: many
D: NA

CDR3: CASSQIYYNEQFF
DNA: TGTGCCAGCAGCCAGATATACTACAATGAGCAGTTCTTC
J: TRBJ2-1
V: TRBV14
size: many
D: NA

CDR3: CASTGQSNTEAFF
DNA: TGCGCCAGCACGGGACAGTCGAACACTGAAGCTTTCTTT
J: TRBJ1-1
V: TRBV5-1
size: many
D: TRBD1

CDR3: CAGGRGMNTEAFF
DNA: TGTGCCGGGGGACGGGGGATGAACACTGAAGCTTTCTTT
J: TRBJ1-1
V: TRBV5-6
size: many
D: NA

CDR3: CASGFFGTEHYEQYF
DNA: TGTGCTAGTGGTTTCTTCGGGACAGAACACTACGAGCAGTACTTC
J: TRBJ2-7
V: TRBV12-5
size: many
D: TRBD1

CDR3: CASSPAGQGGYNEQFF
DNA: TGTGCCAGCAGCCCCGCCGGACAGGGGGGGTACAATGAGCAGTTCTTC
J: TRBJ2-1
V: TRBV9
size: many
D: TRBD1

CDR3: CASSLPQAGELFF
DNA: TGTGCCAGCAGCTTGCCACAGGCCGGGGAGCTGTTTTTT
J: TRBJ2-2
V: TRBV5-4
size: many
D: NA

CDR3: CCVRGQAPGSYNEQFF
DNA: TGCTGTGTCAGGGGCCAGGCCCCGGGCTCCTACAATGAGCAGTTCTTC
J: TRBJ2-1
V: TRBV20-1
size: NA
D: NA